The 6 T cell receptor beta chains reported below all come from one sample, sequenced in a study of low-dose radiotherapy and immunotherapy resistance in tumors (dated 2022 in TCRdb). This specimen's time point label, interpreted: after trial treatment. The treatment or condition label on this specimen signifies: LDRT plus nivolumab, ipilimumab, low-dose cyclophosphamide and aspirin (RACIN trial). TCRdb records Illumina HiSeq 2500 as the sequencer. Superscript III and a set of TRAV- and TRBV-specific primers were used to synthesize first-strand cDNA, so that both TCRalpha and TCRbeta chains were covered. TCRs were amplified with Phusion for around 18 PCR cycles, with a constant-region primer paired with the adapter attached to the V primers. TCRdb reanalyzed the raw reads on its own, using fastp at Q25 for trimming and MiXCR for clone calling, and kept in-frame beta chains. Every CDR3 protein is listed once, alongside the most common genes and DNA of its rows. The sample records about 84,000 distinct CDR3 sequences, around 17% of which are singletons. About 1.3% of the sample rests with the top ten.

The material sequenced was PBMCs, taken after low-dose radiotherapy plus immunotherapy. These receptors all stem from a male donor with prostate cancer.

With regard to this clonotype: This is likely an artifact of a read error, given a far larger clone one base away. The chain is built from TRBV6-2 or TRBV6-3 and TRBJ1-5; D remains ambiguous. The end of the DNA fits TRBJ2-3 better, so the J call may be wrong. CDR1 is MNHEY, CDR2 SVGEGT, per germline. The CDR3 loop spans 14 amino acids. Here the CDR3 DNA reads TGTGCCAGCAGTTACTCGACGGGCAATCAGCCCCAGTATTTT. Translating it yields CASSYSTGNQPQYF.

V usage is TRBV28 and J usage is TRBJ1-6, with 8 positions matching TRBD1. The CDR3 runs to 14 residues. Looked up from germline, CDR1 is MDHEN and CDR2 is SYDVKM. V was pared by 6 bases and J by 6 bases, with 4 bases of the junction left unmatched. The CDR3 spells CASRRQGFNSPLHF. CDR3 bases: TGTGCCAGCAGGCGACAGGGGTTTAATTCACCCCTCCACTTT.

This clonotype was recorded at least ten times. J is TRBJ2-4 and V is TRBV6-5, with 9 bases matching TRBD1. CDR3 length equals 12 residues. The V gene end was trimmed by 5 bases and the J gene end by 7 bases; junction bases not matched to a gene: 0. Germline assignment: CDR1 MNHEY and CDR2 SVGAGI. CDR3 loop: CASSDRGNIQYF. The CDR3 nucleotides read TGTGCCAGCAGTGACAGGGGGAACATTCAGTACTTC.

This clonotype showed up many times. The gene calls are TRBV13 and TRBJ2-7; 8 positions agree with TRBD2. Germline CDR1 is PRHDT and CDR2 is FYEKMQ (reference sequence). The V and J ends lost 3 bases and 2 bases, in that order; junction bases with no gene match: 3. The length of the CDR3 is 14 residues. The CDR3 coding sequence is TGTGCCAGCAGCTTTACGGGAGGGCCCTACGAGCAGTACTTC. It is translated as CASSFTGGPYEQYF.

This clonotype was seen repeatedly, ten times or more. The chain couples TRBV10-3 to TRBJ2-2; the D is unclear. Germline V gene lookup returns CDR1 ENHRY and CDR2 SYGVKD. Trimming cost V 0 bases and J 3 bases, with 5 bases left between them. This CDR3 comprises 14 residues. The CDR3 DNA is TGTGCCATCAGTGAGTCACACTACACCGGGGAGCTGTTTTTT. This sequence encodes CAISESHYTGELFF.

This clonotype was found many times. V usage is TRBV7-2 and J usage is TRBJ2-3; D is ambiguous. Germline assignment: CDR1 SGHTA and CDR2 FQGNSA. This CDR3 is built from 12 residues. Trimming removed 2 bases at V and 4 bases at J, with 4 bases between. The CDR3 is CASSLFPDTQYF. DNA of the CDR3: TGTGCCAGCAGCTTATTTCCAGATACGCAGTATTTT.